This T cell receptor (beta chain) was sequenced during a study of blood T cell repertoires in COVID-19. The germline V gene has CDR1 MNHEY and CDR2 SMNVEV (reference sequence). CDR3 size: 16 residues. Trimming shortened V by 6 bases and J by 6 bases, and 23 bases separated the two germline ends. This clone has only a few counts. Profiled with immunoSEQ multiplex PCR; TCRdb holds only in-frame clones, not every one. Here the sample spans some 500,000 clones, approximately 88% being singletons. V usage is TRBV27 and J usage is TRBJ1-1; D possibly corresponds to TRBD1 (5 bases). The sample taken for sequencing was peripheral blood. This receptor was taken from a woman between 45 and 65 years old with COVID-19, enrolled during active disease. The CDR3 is CASRQYGTGTGAEAFF. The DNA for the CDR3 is TGTGCCAGCAGGCAATACGGGACCGGGACGGGAGCTGAAGCTTTCTTT.